This T cell receptor beta chain was identified in a study of cytomegalovirus exposure and HLA in healthy donors. Study-level findings and limits: By HLA locus, TCR association rates varied in a later analysis, with DRB1 showing the most and HLA-C the fewest.

Primers included in the PCR were 60 Vbeta and 13 Jbeta primers. Original methodology: Later work found about 80 million unique TCR beta chains, with 9.5 million to 11 million shared. Assay: immunoSEQ multiplex PCR; the TCRdb copy retains only in-frame clones and omits some. For V, J and clone size, that table is used; D and trimming come from the DNA. The sample has fewer than 100,000 clones; 60% to 85% are singletons. As concerns this clone: What it binds is unknown.

The CDR3 has 13 amino acids. Germline V lookup: CDR1 SGHRS, CDR2 YFSETQ. V lost 2 bases to trimming and J lost 11 bases; unmatched junction nucleotides: 6. This TCR derives from a man aged 55 to 69 in good health and CMV-seropositive. The sample was PBMCs. The rearrangement links TRBV5-1 to TRBJ2-1; 8 bases agree with TRBD1. The CDR3 sequence: CASSLGTGIKQFF. The CDR3 DNA follows: TGCGCCAGCAGCTTAGGGACAGGTATTAAGCAGTTCTTC. Based on the CDR3 plus reference TRBV5-1 and TRBJ2-1, the full variable domain is KAGVTQTPRYLIKTRGQQVTLSCSPISGHRSVSWYQQTPGQGLQFLFEYFSETQRNKGNFPGRFSGRQFSNSRSEMNVSTLELGDSALYLCASSLGTGIKQFFGPGTRLTVL.